The TCR beta chain under discussion was sequenced for a study of cytomegalovirus exposure and HLA in healthy donors. Notes on this clone: Its target is unknown.

Study outcomes and limitations: Cytomegalovirus association was assigned to around 150 TCR beta chains. The dataset shows that most TCR sequences were rare, while some public TCRs occurred in many donors.

The germline V gene encodes CDR1 SEHNR and CDR2 FQNEAQ (reference sequence). The V gene lost 5 bases and the J gene lost 8 bases, with 18 bases spanning the gap. The CDR3 spans 15 residues. The protocol was immunoSEQ multiplex PCR, while the TCRdb copy is restricted to in-frame clones and leaves out a portion. The sample includes some 90,000 clones, less than 90% seen only once; the top ten take about 6.5%. The sequencing sample was made of PBMCs. The origin of this receptor is a man aged 18 to 30 in good health and CMV-seropositive. This rearrangement joins TRBV7-9 to TRBJ1-4; D is unresolved. CDR3: CASSRRPGRREKLFF. Here the CDR3 DNA reads TGTGCCAGCAGCCGGAGACCGGGCCGGAGGGAAAAACTGTTTTTT.